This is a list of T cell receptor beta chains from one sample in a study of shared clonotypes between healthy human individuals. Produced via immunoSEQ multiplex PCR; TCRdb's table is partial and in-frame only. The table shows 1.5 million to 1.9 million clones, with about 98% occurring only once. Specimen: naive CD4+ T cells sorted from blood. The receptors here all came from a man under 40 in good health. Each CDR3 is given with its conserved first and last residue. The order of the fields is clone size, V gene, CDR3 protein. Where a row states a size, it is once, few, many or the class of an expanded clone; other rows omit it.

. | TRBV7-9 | CASSLVGTGSYTF
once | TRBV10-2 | CASSPTANGAFF
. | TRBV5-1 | CASSSDGNYGYTF
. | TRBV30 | CAWSWEGGTDTQYF
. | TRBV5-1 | CASSLRGDRTYEQYF
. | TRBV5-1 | CASSLGLAGKYEQYF
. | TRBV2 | CASSGNRDTEAFF
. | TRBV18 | CASSAPSATGTPLGTKNIQYF
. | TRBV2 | CASSTGTSRYEQYF
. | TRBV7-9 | CASSLLAGGSGETQYF
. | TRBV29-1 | CSFQGQTYEQYF
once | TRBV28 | CASSGRGRREQYF
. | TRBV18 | CASSPGSGVQHEQYF
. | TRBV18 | CASSPGQEPYEQYF
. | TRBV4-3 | CASSQALDSPLHF
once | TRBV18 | CASSPRRAGRDPNTGELFF
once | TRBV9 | CASSPLSVAALNNEQFF
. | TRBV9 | CASSALGGNQPQHF
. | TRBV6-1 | CASSAQGDQPQHF
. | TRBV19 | CASGSGRWETQYF
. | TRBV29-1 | CSVYSGDEQYF
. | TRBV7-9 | CASSLERVGAEQYF
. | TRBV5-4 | CASGSTGVYEQYF
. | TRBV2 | CASKDYRGSNQPQHF
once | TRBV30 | CAWSTPGGYGYTF
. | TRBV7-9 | CASSFGPGTASSYEQYF
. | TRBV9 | CASSVASGSNNEQFF
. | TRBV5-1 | CASSITGDEQFF
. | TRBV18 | CASSPAASTDTQYF
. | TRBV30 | CAWSNGGTYEQYF
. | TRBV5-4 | CASSRSGQGKSYEQYF
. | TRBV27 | CASSLNFQGGTGELFF
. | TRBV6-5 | CASSWTRSYEQYF
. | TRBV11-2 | CASSLDGLGAYNEQFF
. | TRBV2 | CASRDRGQRSYGYTF
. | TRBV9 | CASSVDPGSTYEQYF
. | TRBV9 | CASSPGLARHNEQFF
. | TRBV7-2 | CASSVYQSSYNEQFF
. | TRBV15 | CATSRDLGGGGEQYF
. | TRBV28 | CASSSAGTSAPYEQYF
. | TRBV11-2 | CASVGAGLTDTQYF
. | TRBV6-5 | CASSSPTAEQFF
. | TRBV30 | CAWKGDTREQYF
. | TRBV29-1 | CSVDQGEGEAFF
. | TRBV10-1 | CASSSPGLAAYNEQFF
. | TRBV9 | CASSVASGNEQFF
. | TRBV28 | CASDRGSYNEQFF
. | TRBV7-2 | CASSRTAGTDTQYF
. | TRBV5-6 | CASSFPGQNIQYF
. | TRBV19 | CASSTRAGVNEQFF
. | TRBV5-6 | CASSQDRAQPQHF
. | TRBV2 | CASSGQGFVTEAFF
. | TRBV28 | CASSPDRRRTSALYF
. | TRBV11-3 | CASSLDAGRSYNEQFF
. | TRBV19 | CASSVAQNSYEQYF
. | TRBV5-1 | CASSRPGGYNEQFF
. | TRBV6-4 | CASSDSTDGILRPQFF
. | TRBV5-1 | CASSLPGLAGGRGETQYF
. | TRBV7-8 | CASSFRDRGFRSEQYF